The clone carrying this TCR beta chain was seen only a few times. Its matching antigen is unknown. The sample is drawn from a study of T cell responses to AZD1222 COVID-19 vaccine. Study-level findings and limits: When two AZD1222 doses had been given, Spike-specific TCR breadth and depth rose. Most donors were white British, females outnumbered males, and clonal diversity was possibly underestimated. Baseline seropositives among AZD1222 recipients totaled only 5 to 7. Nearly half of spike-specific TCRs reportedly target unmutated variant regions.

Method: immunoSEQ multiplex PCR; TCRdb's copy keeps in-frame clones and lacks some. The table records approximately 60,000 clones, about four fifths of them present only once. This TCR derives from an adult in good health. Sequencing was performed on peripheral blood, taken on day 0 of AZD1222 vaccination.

CDR3 in amino acids: CASSEVHRGPETQYF. DNA for the CDR3: TGTGCCAGCAGTGAAGTGCACAGGGGCCCAGAGACCCAGTACTTC. The V and J genes are TRBV2 and TRBJ2-5; 7 bases align to TRBD1. The V gene's germline CDR1 is SNHLY and CDR2 FYNNEI. V lost 1 base and J lost 4; bases outside the gene matches: 6. The CDR3 is 15 amino acids.